The rows below give T cell receptor beta chains drawn from one sample of a study of Ad26.COV2.S vaccination and SARS-CoV-2 variants. Data came from immunoSEQ multiplex PCR; TCRdb stores just in-frame clones and leaves some out. The data show 300,000 to 350,000 clones, approximately 86% seen once. The sample consisted of peripheral blood, taken in a trial of Ad26.COV2.S vaccine versus placebo. These receptors were obtained from a person between 18 and 65 years old who received the Ad26.COV2.S COVID-19 vaccine or a placebo. The CDR3 runs from the conserved cysteine through the conserved F or W. D genes are given only for firm matches. Clone sizes are given selectively: once, few, many, or a class where the clone is expanded.

clone size	D gene	V gene	J gene	CDR3 DNA	CDR3 protein
NA	TRBD1	TRBV28	TRBJ2-1	TGTGCCAGCAGGACAGGGGCCTGGGAGCAGTTCTTC	CASRTGAWEQFF
NA	NA	TRBV2	TRBJ2-6	TGTGCCAGCAGTGGAAGCTCTGGGGCCAACGTCCTGACTTTC	CASSGSSGANVLTF
NA	NA	TRBV4-2	TRBJ1-1	TGTGCCAGCAGCCAAGTGACGGCATCAGGTAGGGTCACTGAAGCTTTCTTT	CASSQVTASGRVTEAFF
NA	TRBD1	TRBV19	TRBJ1-5	TGTGCCAGTAACCCTCGGACAGGGAGGGGCAATCAGCCCCAGCATTTT	CASNPRTGRGNQPQHF
NA	NA	TRBV6-5	TRBJ1-1	TGTGCCAGCAGCCCCCGCGGGGGAAGGAGTGAAGCTTTCTTT	CASSPRGGRSEAFF
NA	NA	TRBV23-1	TRBJ2-5	TGCGCCAGCAGTCCCGACCAGGACGAGATTCAAGAGACCCAGTACTTC	CASSPDQDEIQETQYF
NA	NA	TRBV10-3	TRBJ2-7	TGTGCCATCAATAACAGTACCACCTACGAGCAGTACTTC	CAINNSTTYEQYF
NA	TRBD1	TRBV19	TRBJ2-7	TGTGCCAGTAGTGAGGACAGGGGCCACGAGCAGTACTTC	CASSEDRGHEQYF
NA	NA	TRBV16	TRBJ2-7	TGTGCCAGCAGCCGCCTCGAGTTGGGACACTACGAGCAGTACTTC	CASSRLELGHYEQYF
NA	NA	TRBV10-2	TRBJ1-1	TGCGCCAGCAGTGGTCCTGGCGGTTCTGAAGCTTTCTTT	CASSGPGGSEAFF
NA	NA	TRBV29-1	TRBJ2-3	TGCAGCGTCTCATGGGGCGTGGATACGCAGTATTTT	CSVSWGVDTQYF
NA	NA	TRBV3-1/TRBV3-2	TRBJ1-3	TGTGCCAGCAGCCAAGTTTTTTCGGTATCTGGAAACACCATATATTTT	CASSQVFSVSGNTIYF
NA	NA	TRBV5-1	TRBJ2-3	TGCGCCAGCAGCGCCTCACAGGGAGATACGCAGTATTTT	CASSASQGDTQYF
NA	NA	TRBV3-1/TRBV3-2	TRBJ2-5	TGTGCCAGCAGCCCTAGACAGGCTATCCAAGAGACCCAGTACTTC	CASSPRQAIQETQYF
NA	TRBD1	TRBV10-3	TRBJ2-7	TGTGCCACCAGCCCCCAGGGACAGCTCTACGAGCAGTACTTC	CATSPQGQLYEQYF
NA	NA	TRBV6-5	TRBJ1-2	TGTGCCAGCAGCCAGGGACTCATGCATGGCTACACCTTC	CASSQGLMHGYTF
NA	NA	TRBV7-2	TRBJ2-2	TGTGCCAGCAGCTTAGACCTGAACGGGGAGCTGTTTTTT	CASSLDLNGELFF
NA	TRBD1	TRBV4-3	TRBJ2-5	TGCGCCAGCAGCCAAGATCCCCCGGGACAGGGAGCAGAGACCCAGTACTTC	CASSQDPPGQGAETQYF
NA	NA	TRBV27	TRBJ2-1	TGTGCCAGCTCGACTATCAGCTCCTACAATGAGCAGTTCTTC	CASSTISSYNEQFF
NA	NA	TRBV28	TRBJ2-1	TGTGCCAGCAGTTTCAACAGGGGAGGCGAGCAGTTCTTC	CASSFNRGGEQFF
few	TRBD2	TRBV30	TRBJ2-1	TGTGCCTGGGGAACCTTAGCGGGAATTTACAATGAGCAGTTCTTC	CAWGTLAGIYNEQFF
NA	TRBD2	TRBV28	TRBJ2-5	TGTGCCAGCAGCTGGGGCGGAGCGGGGGGGCAAGAGACCCAGTACTTC	CASSWGGAGGQETQYF
NA	NA	TRBV6-2/TRBV6-3	TRBJ1-1	TGTGCCAGCAGTGGGGGGCCCGTCACTGAAGCTTTCTTT	CASSGGPVTEAFF
NA	NA	TRBV29-1	TRBJ2-2	TGCAGCGTGGCCCCCGGGCGGGCTAACACCGGGGAGCTGTTTTTT	CSVAPGRANTGELFF
NA	NA	TRBV12-3/TRBV12-4	TRBJ2-1	TGTGCCAGCAGTTCCGGTAGCCCTGAGCAGTTCTTC	CASSSGSPEQFF
NA	NA	TRBV3-1/TRBV3-2	TRBJ2-1	TGTGCCAGCAGCCAAGGGGGGTGGTCCTACAATGAGCAGTTCTTC	CASSQGGWSYNEQFF
NA	TRBD2	TRBV7-8	TRBJ2-1	TGTGCCAGCAAGGATGGGCTAGCGGGAGGAGGACAGTTCTTC	CASKDGLAGGGQFF
NA	TRBD2	TRBV5-1	TRBJ2-1	TGCGCCAGCAGCATTACCGGGACTACGTCCGATGAGCAGTTCTTC	CASSITGTTSDEQFF
few	NA	TRBV12-3/TRBV12-4	TRBJ2-7	TGTGCCAGCAGTTCTGGCGGGACGGCGGAGTACTTC	CASSSGGTAEYF
NA	NA	TRBV5-6	TRBJ1-2	TGTGCCAGCAGCTTAGGGACGGCAGGCTACACCTTC	CASSLGTAGYTF
NA	TRBD2	TRBV10-2	TRBJ2-5	TGCGCCAGCAGTCGGGGGGAGCCGGGAGGAGAGACCCAGTACTTC	CASSRGEPGGETQYF
NA	NA	TRBV4-2	TRBJ2-3	TGTGCCAGCAGCCGACCTAGGGGGGGGGAACGAGATACGCAGTATTTT	CASSRPRGGERDTQYF
once	NA	TRBV6-5	TRBJ1-5	TGTGCCAGCAGTACTACAGGGCCGTCCAATCAGCCCCAGCATTTT	CASSTTGPSNQPQHF
NA	NA	TRBV23-1	TRBJ1-2	TGCGCCAGCAGTCAATGGGGCTATGGCTACACCTTC	CASSQWGYGYTF
NA	NA	TRBV4-3	TRBJ2-2	TGCGCCAGCAGCCAAGATTGGGGACTGAACACCGGGGAGCTGTTTTTT	CASSQDWGLNTGELFF
NA	TRBD2	TRBV27	TRBJ2-2	TGTGCCAGCAGACTAGCGGGGGCTGGGGAGCTGTTTTTT	CASRLAGAGELFF
NA	NA	TRBV19	TRBJ2-2	TGTGCCAGTAGCAGGGGTACCGGGGAGCTGTTTTTT	CASSRGTGELFF
NA	NA	TRBV19	TRBJ1-3	TGTGCCAGTAGTTCCAACAGGGTCTCTGGAAACACCATATATTTT	CASSSNRVSGNTIYF
NA	NA	TRBV4-2	TRBJ2-1	TGTGCCAGCAGCCCTTACCTGGGACAAGGAATGAATGAGCAGTTCTTC	CASSPYLGQGMNEQFF
NA	TRBD2	TRBV13	TRBJ2-3	TGTGCCAGCAGCGCTGTACTAGCGGGAGATGGAGATACGCAGTATTTT	CASSAVLAGDGDTQYF
NA	NA	TRBV28	TRBJ1-2	TGTGCCAGCAGTCTCCGCGGGGGCTACACCTTC	CASSLRGGYTF
NA	TRBD2	TRBV19	TRBJ2-1	TGTGCCAGTAGTGGTAGCGGGCAGAGCTCCTACAATGAGCAGTTCTTC	CASSGSGQSSYNEQFF
NA	NA	TRBV19	TRBJ1-6	TGTGCCAGTAGTATAAGACAGGATAATTCACCCCTCCACTTT	CASSIRQDNSPLHF
NA	TRBD2	TRBV19	TRBJ2-3	TGTGCCAGTAGTCCGGGACTAGCGGGACTGGGGGATACGCAGTATTTT	CASSPGLAGLGDTQYF
NA	NA	TRBV7-2	TRBJ2-7	TGTGCCAGCAGCTTATTCTCCTACGAGCAGTACTTC	CASSLFSYEQYF